A selection of T cell receptor beta chains follows, all from one sample in a study of naive and memory T cell subsets. Via MiXCR, TCRdb re-called the UMI-ligation and nested PCR reads, giving one row per CDR3 protein. The top ten clones hold 0.11% of a sample with 150,000 or so distinct CDR3 sequences, 22% of them seen once. Source material: naive CD4+ T cells from blood. These receptor sequences come from a human donor in good health. Each CDR3 is given with its conserved first and last residue. Each record gives: D gene, clone size, V gene, J gene, CDR3 protein, CDR3 DNA. D genes are given only for firm matches. The size field is filled for only some rows; it gives once, few, many or a size class.

-	few	TRBV5-4	TRBJ1-1	CASSLGPASAASNTEAFF	TGTGCCAGCAGCTTGGGACCGGCTAGCGCAGCGTCGAACACTGAAGCTTTCTTT
-	many	TRBV7-6	TRBJ2-2	CASSSDIMNTGELFF	TGTGCCAGCAGCTCGGACATCATGAACACCGGGGAGCTGTTTTTT
-	few	TRBV12-1	TRBJ1-4	CASSSPRGTLNEKLFF	TGTGCCAGCAGCAGCCCACGGGGTACCCTTAATGAAAAACTGTTTTTT
-	few	TRBV12-3/TRBV12-4	TRBJ2-7	CASSTEGRLPRTEQYF	TGTGCCAGCAGTACGGAGGGACGGCTACCCCGGACCGAGCAGTACTTC
-	-	TRBV27	TRBJ2-5	CASSSSGIATQYF	TGTGCCAGCAGTTCGAGTGGTATAGCGACCCAGTACTTC
-	-	TRBV19	TRBJ1-5	CASSIDIGKFASNQPQHF	TGTGCCAGTAGTATAGATATTGGGAAATTCGCTAGCAATCAGCCCCAGCATTTT
TRBD1	-	TRBV24-1	TRBJ1-4	CATRPKGQTNEKLFF	TGTGCCACCCGTCCGAAGGGACAGACTAATGAAAAACTGTTTTTT
-	-	TRBV9	TRBJ1-6	CASSVGGRSRAAPLHF	TGTGCCAGCAGCGTAGGAGGAAGAAGCAGGGCGGCACCCCTCCACTTT
-	-	TRBV19	TRBJ1-5	CASSVQSGTTIQPQHF	TGTGCCAGTAGTGTACAATCCGGGACAACAATTCAGCCCCAGCATTTT
TRBD1	-	TRBV28	TRBJ2-7	CASSLVWDRGNYEQYF	TGTGCCAGCAGTTTAGTTTGGGACAGGGGGAACTACGAGCAGTACTTC
TRBD1	-	TRBV10-3	TRBJ1-6	CAISESVDRGDSPLHF	TGTGCCATCAGTGAGTCCGTGGACAGGGGAGATTCACCCCTCCACTTT
-	-	TRBV5-6	TRBJ1-1	CASSRELALNTEAFF	TGTGCCAGCAGCCGCGAACTGGCCTTGAACACTGAAGCTTTCTTT
-	-	TRBV19	TRBJ2-2	CASSRPGHANTGELFF	TGTGCCAGTAGTAGACCGGGACACGCGAACACCGGGGAGCTGTTTTTT
-	-	TRBV12-3/TRBV12-4	TRBJ1-1	CASSFGTMEAFF	TGTGCCAGCAGTTTTGGGACGATGGAAGCTTTCTTT
-	-	TRBV20-1	TRBJ1-5	CNASGNSNQPQHF	TGCAATGCTTCAGGGAATAGCAATCAGCCCCAGCATTTT
TRBD1	few	TRBV28	TRBJ1-1	CASRRRLGTDLNTEAFF	TGTGCCAGCAGACGACGTCTCGGGACAGACCTGAACACTGAAGCTTTCTTT
TRBD2	-	TRBV6-1	TRBJ2-5	CASTGTSGSETQYF	TGTGCCAGCACCGGGACTAGCGGGAGTGAGACCCAGTACTTC
-	-	TRBV9	TRBJ2-2	CASSVVRGNTGELFF	TGTGCCAGCAGCGTAGTTAGGGGAAACACCGGGGAGCTGTTTTTT
-	-	TRBV20-1	TRBJ2-1	CSARDPGWYGEQFF	TGCAGTGCTAGAGACCCGGGGTGGTACGGTGAGCAGTTCTTC
-	-	TRBV7-2	TRBJ1-5	CASSLDWRRPQHF	TGTGCCAGCAGCTTAGATTGGCGGAGGCCCCAGCATTTT
TRBD1	-	TRBV5-1	TRBJ1-6	CASSRGQGMNSPLHF	TGCGCCAGCAGCCGGGGACAGGGAATGAATTCACCCCTCCACTTT
TRBD1	few	TRBV27	TRBJ2-1	CASSLFPSGTGNEQFF	TGTGCCAGCAGTTTATTTCCCTCCGGGACAGGGAATGAGCAGTTCTTC
TRBD1	few	TRBV28	TRBJ1-2	CASSLPGRGRSESQYGYTF	TGTGCCAGCAGTTTGCCAGGCAGGGGGCGGTCTGAAAGTCAGTATGGCTACACCTTC
-	-	TRBV12-3/TRBV12-4	TRBJ1-1	CASSFKGGNEAFF	TGTGCCAGCAGTTTTAAGGGCGGGAATGAAGCTTTCTTT
TRBD2	many	TRBV30	TRBJ2-7	CAWSGLAGNYEQYF	TGTGCCTGGAGCGGACTAGCGGGAAACTACGAGCAGTACTTC
TRBD1	-	TRBV30	TRBJ1-2	CACGQAGYTF	TGTGCCTGCGGACAGGCTGGCTACACCTTC
-	-	TRBV28	TRBJ2-1	CASGSYNEQFF	TGTGCCAGCGGGTCCTACAATGAGCAGTTCTTC
TRBD2	-	TRBV20-1	TRBJ2-1	CSAQSGIHSYNEQFF	TGCAGTGCTCAGAGCGGGATTCACTCCTACAATGAGCAGTTCTTC
-	-	TRBV19	TRBJ2-4	CASSPYSLSKNIQYF	TGTGCCAGTAGTCCCTACTCGTTATCCAAAAACATTCAGTACTTC
-	few	TRBV29-1	TRBJ1-1	CSSRDGEAFF	TGCAGTTCCAGAGATGGTGAAGCTTTCTTT
TRBD2	-	TRBV28	TRBJ2-1	CASSSGLVSSLTNEQFF	TGTGCCAGCAGTTCCGGACTAGTCTCGTCACTTACAAATGAGCAGTTCTTC
-	-	TRBV28	TRBJ2-7	CASSLRGSESYEQYF	TGTGCCAGCAGTTTGAGGGGGTCGGAATCCTACGAGCAGTACTTC
-	-	TRBV9	TRBJ1-6	CASSVAAGSSYNSPLHF	TGTGCCAGCAGCGTAGCTGCGGGAAGCTCCTATAATTCACCCCTCCACTTT
-	-	TRBV28	TRBJ1-3	CASSLLSRESGNTIYF	TGTGCCAGCAGTTTATTATCCAGGGAATCTGGAAACACCATATATTTT
-	many	TRBV18	TRBJ2-1	CASSPPKASAYNEQFF	TGTGCCAGCTCACCACCTAAGGCTAGCGCCTACAATGAGCAGTTCTTC
-	-	TRBV6-2/TRBV6-3	TRBJ2-2	CASSYSMLGELFF	TGTGCCAGCAGTTACTCGATGCTCGGGGAGCTGTTTTTT
TRBD1	-	TRBV12-3/TRBV12-4	TRBJ1-5	CASSLTGRNQPQHF	TGTGCCAGCAGTCTGACAGGGAGGAATCAGCCCCAGCATTTT
-	-	TRBV7-9	TRBJ1-1	CASSFGAAEAFF	TGTGCCAGCAGCTTCGGGGCCGCTGAAGCTTTCTTT
TRBD2	-	TRBV20-1	TRBJ2-2	CSAYRLAQNTGELFF	TGCAGTGCTTATAGACTAGCACAGAACACCGGGGAGCTGTTTTTT
-	-	TRBV30	TRBJ1-5	CASRVENQPQHF	TGTGCCTCCAGGGTGGAGAATCAGCCCCAGCATTTT
-	-	TRBV7-9	TRBJ2-7	CASSLFGVGVPGLEQYF	TGTGCCAGCAGCTTATTTGGGGTCGGGGTCCCGGGACTGGAGCAGTACTTC
-	few	TRBV7-7	TRBJ2-1	CASSLGEMRDQFF	TGTGCTAGCAGCTTGGGGGAAATGCGGGATCAGTTCTTC
TRBD1	few	TRBV6-2/TRBV6-3	TRBJ2-7	CASTVATGLKFNEQYF	TGTGCCAGCACCGTAGCGACAGGGCTTAAGTTCAACGAGCAGTACTTC
-	-	TRBV28	TRBJ2-7	CASSLWGGLKTYEQYF	TGTGCCAGCAGTTTATGGGGCGGATTGAAGACCTACGAGCAGTACTTC
-	many	TRBV20-1	TRBJ2-1	CSARGGFDNEQFF	TGCAGTGCTAGGGGGGGCTTCGACAATGAGCAGTTCTTC